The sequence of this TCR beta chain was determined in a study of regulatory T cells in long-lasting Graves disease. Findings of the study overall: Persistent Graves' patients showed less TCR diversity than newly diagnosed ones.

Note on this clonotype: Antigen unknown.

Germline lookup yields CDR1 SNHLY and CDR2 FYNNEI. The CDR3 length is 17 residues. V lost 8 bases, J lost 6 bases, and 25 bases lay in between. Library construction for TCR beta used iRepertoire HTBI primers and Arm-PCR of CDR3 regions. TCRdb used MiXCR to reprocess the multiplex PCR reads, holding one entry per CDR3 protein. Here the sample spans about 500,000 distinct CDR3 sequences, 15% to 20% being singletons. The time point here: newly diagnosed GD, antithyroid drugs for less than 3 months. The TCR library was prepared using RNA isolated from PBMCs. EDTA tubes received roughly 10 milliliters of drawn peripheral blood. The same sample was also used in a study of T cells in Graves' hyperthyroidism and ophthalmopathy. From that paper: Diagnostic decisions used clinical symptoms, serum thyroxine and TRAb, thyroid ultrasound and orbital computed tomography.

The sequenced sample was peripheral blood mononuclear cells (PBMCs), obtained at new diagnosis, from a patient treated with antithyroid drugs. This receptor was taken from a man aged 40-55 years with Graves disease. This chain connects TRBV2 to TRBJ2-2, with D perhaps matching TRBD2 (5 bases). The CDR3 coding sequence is TGTGCCAGCGAGAAACTAGTTTTACCTCCCCCATCCGGGGAGCTGTTTTTT. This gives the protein CASEKLVLPPPSGELFF.